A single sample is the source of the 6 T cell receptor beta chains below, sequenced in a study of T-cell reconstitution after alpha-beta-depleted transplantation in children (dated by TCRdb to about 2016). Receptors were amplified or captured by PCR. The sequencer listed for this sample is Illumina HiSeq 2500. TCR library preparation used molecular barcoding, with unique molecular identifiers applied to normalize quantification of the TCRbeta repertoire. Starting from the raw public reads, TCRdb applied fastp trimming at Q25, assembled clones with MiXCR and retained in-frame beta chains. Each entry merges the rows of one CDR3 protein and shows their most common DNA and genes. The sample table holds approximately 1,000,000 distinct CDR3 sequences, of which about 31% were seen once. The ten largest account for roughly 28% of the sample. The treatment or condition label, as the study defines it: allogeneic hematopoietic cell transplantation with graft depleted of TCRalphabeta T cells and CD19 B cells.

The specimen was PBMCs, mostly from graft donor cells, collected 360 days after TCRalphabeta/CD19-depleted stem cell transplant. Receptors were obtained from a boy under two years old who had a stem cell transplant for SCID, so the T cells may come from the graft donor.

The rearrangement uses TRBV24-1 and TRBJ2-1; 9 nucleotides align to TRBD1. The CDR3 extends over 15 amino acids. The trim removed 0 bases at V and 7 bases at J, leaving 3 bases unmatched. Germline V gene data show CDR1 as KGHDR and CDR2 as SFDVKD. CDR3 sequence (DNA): TGTGCCACCAGTGATTTGCAAGGGACAGGGAATGAGCAGTTCTTC. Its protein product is CATSDLQGTGNEQFF.

This chain's CDR3 is CASGLINQPQHF. Written as DNA, the CDR3 is TGTGCCAGTGGACTGATTAATCAGCCCCAGCATTTT. J is TRBJ1-5 and V is TRBV2; D is uncertain. Looked up from germline, CDR1 is SNHLY and CDR2 is FYNNEI. V was shortened by 9 bases and J by 4 bases, with 10 bases between the two germline ends. The CDR3 has 12 amino acids.

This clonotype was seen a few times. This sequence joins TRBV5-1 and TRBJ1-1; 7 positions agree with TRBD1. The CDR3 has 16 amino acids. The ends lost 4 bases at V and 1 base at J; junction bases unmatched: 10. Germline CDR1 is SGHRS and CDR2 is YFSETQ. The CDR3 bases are TGCGCCAGCAGCAGGGGACAGCGAGGGTCGAACACTGAAGCTTTCTTT. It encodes CASSRGQRGSNTEAFF.

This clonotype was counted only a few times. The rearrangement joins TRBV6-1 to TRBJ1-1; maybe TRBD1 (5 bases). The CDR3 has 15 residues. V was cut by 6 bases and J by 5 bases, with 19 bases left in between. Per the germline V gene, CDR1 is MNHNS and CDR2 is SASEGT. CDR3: CASSRDRLFLTEAFF. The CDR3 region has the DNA TGTGCCAGCAGCCGGGACCGACTTTTCTTAACTGAAGCTTTCTTT.

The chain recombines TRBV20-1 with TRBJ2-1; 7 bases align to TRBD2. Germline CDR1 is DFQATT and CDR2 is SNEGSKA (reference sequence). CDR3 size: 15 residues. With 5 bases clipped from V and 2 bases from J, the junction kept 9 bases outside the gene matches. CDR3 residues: CSAEGEGDTYNEQFF. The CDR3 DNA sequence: TGCAGTGCTGAAGGGGAGGGTGATACCTACAATGAGCAGTTCTTC.

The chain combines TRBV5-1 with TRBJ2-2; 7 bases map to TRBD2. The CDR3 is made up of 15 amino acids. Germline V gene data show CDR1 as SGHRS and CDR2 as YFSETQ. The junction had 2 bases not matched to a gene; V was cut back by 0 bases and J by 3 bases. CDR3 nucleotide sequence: TGCGCCAGCAGCTTGGGACTAGCCCACACCGGGGAGCTGTTTTTT. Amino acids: CASSLGLAHTGELFF.